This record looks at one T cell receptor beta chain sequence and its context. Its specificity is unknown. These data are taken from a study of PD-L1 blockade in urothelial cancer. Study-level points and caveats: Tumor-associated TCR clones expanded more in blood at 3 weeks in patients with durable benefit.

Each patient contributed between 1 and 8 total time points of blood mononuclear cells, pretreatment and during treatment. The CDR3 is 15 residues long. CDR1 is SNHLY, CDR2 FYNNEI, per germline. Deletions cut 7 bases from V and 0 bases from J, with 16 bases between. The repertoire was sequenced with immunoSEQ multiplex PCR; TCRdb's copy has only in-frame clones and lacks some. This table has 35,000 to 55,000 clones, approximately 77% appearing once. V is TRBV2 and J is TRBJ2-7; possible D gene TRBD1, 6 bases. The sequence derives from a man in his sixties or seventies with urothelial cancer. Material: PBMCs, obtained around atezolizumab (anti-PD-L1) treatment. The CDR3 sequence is CASTPTGASSYEQYF. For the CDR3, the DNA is TGTGCCAGCACTCCGACAGGTGCGAGCTCCTACGAGCAGTACTTC.